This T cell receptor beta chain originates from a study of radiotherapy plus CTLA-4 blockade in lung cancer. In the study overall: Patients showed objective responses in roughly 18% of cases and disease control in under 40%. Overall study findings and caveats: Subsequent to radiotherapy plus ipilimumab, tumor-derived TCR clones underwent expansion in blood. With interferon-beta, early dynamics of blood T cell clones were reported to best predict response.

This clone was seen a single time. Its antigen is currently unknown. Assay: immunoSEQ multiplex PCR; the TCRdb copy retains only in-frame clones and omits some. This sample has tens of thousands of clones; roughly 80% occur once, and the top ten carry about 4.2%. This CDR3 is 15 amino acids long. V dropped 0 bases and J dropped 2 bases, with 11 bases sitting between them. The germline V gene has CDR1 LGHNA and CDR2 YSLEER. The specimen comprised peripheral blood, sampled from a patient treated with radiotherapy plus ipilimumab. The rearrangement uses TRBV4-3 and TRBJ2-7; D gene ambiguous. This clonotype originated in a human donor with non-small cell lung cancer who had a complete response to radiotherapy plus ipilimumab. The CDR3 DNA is TGCGCCAGCAGCCAAGATCGGGTACTACCCTACGAGCAGTACTTC. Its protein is CASSQDRVLPYEQYF.